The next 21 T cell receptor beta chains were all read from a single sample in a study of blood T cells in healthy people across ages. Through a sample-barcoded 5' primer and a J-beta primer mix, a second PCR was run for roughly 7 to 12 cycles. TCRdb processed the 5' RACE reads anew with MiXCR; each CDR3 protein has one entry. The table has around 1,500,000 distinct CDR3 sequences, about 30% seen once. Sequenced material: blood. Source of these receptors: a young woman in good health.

The CDR3 DNA sequence: TGCGCCAGCAGCCAAGGAGGCCCAGGGGCGCAGTACTTC. It specifies CASSQGGPGAQYF. The chain is built from TRBV4-3 and TRBJ2-7; a possible D gene is TRBD1 (6 bases). CDR1 and CDR2 (germline): LGHNA, YSLEER. The CDR3 spans 13 residues. The V end lost 1 base, the J end lost 9 bases, and 13 bases lay between the germline ends.

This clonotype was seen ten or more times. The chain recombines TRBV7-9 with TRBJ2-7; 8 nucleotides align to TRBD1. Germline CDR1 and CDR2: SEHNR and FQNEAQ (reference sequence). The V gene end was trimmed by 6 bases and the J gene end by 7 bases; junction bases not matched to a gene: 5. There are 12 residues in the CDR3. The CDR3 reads CASRATGDEQYF. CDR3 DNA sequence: TGTGCCAGCAGGGCGACAGGGGATGAGCAGTACTTC. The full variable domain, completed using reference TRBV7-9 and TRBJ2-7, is DTGVSQNPRHKITKRGQNVTFRCDPISEHNRLYWYRQTLGQGPEFLTYFQNEAQLEKSRLLSDRFSAERPKGSFSTLEIQRTEQGDSAMYLCASRATGDEQYFGPGTRLTVT.

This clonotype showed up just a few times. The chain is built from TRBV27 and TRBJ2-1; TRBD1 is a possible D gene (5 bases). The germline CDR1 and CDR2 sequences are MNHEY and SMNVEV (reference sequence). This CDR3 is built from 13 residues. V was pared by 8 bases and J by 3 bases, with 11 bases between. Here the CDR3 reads CASAWGSYNEQFF. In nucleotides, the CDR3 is TGTGCCAGCGCCTGGGGCAGCTACAATGAGCAGTTCTTC.

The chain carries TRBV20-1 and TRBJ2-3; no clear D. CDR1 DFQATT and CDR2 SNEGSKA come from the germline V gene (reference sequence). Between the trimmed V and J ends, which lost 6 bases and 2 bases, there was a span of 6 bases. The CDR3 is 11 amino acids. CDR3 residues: CSAELTDTQYF. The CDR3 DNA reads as TGCAGTGCAGAGCTCACAGATACGCAGTATTTT.

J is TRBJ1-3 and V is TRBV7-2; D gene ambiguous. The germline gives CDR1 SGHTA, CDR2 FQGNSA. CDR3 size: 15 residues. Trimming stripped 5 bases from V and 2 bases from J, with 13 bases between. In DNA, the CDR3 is TGTGCCAGCAGCCAGCGAGGGTCAACTGGAAACACCATATATTTT. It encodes CASSQRGSTGNTIYF.

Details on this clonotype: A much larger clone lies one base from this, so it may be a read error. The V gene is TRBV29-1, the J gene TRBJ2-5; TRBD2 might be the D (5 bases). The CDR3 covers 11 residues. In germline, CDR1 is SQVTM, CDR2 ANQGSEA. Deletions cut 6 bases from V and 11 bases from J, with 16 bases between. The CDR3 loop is CSVGNFGEQYF. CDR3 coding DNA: TGCAGCGTCGGCAACTTCGGGGAGCAGTACTTC.

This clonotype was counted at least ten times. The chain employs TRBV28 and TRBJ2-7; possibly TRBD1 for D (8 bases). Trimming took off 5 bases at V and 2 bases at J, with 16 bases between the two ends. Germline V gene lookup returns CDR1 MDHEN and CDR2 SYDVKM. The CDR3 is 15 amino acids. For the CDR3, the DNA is TGTGCCAGCAGTCCCACAGGGGGGGCTCCCTACGAGCAGTACTTC. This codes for CASSPTGGAPYEQYF.

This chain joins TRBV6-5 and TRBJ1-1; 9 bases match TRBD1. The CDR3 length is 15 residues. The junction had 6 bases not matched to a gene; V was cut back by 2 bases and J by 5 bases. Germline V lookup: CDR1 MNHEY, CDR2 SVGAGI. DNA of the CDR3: TGTGCCAGCAGTTACGGCGGGACAGGGAGGACTGAAGCTTTCTTT. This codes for CASSYGGTGRTEAFF.

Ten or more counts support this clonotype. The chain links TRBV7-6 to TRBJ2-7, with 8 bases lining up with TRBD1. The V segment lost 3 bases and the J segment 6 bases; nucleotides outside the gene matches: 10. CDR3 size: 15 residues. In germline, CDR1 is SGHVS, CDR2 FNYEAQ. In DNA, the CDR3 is TGTGCCAGCAGCTTCTTCCCCGTCGGACAGGGCGAGCAGTACTTC. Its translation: CASSFFPVGQGEQYF.

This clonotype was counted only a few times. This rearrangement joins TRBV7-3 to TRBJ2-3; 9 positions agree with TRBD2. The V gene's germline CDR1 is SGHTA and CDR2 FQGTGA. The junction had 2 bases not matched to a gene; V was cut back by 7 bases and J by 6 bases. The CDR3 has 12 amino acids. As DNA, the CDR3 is TGTGCCAGCAATGCGGGAGGGGATACGCAGTATTTT. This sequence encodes CASNAGGDTQYF.

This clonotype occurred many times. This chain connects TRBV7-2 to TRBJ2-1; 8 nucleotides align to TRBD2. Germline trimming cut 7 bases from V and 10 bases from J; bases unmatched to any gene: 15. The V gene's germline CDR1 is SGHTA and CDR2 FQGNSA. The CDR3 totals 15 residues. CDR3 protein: CASKFGTRGPGEQFF. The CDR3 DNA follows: TGTGCCAGCAAATTCGGGACTAGAGGGCCTGGGGAGCAGTTCTTC.

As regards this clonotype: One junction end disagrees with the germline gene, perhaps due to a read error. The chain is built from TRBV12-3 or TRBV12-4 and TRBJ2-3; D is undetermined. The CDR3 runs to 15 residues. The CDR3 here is CASRSTGMSADAQYF. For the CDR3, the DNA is TGTGCCAGCAGATCGACCGGAATGAGCGCAGATGCGCAGTATTTT.

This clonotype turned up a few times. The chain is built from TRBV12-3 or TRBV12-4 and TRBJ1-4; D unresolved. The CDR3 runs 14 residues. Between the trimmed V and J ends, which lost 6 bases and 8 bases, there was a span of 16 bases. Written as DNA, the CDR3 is TGTGCCAGCAGAAAGGCCGCCGAGGGCGAAAAACTGTTTTTT. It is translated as CASRKAAEGEKLFF.

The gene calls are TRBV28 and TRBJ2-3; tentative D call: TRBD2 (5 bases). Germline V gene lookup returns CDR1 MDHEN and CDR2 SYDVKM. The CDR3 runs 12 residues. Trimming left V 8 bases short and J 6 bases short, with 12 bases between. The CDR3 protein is CASQITGDTQYF. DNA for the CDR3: TGTGCCAGCCAAATAACGGGGGATACGCAGTATTTT.

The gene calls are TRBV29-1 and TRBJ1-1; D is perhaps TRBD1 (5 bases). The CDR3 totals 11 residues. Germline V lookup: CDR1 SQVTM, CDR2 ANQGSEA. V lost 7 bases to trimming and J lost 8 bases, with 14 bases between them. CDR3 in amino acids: CSAGDGNEAFF. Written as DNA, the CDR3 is TGCAGCGCCGGGGACGGGAACGAAGCTTTCTTT.

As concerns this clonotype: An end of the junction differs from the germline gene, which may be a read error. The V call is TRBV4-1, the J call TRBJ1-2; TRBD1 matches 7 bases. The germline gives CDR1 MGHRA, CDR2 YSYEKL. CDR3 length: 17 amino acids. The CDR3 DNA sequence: TGCGCCAGCAGCCAAGAGGTCTGGGGACAGAGAAACTATGGCCACACCTTC. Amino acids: CASSQEVWGQRNYGHTF.

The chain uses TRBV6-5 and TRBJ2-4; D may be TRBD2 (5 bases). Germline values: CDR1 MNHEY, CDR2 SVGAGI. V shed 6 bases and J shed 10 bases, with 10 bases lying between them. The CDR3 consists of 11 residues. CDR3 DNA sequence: TGTGCCAGCAGCGAGGGAATGATTCAGTACTTC. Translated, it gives CASSEGMIQYF.

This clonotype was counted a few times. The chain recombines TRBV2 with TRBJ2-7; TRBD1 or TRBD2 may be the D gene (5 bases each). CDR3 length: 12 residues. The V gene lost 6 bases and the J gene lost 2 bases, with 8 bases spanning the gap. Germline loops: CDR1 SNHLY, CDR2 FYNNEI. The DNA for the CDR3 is TGTGCCAGCAGAGGGGACGCCTACGAGCAGTACTTC. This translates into CASRGDAYEQYF.

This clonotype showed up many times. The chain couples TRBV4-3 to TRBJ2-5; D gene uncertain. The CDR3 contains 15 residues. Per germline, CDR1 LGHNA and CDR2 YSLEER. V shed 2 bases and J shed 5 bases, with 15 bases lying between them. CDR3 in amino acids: CASSQSRSGWETQYF. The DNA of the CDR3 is TGCGCCAGCAGCCAAAGTCGTTCGGGTTGGGAGACCCAGTACTTC.

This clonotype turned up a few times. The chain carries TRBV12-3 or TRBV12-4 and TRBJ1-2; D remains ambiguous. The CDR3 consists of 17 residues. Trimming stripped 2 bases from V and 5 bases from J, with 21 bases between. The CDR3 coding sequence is TGTGCCAGCAGTTTACTGCCCGGGTATACTTATGGGTATGGCTACACCTTC. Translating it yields CASSLLPGYTYGYGYTF.

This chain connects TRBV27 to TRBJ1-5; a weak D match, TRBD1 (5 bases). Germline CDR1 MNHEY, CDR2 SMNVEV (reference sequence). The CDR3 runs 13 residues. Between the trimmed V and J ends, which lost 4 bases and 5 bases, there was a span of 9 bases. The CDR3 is CASSSRGYQPQHF. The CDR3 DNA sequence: TGTGCCAGCAGTTCGAGGGGATATCAGCCCCAGCATTTT.